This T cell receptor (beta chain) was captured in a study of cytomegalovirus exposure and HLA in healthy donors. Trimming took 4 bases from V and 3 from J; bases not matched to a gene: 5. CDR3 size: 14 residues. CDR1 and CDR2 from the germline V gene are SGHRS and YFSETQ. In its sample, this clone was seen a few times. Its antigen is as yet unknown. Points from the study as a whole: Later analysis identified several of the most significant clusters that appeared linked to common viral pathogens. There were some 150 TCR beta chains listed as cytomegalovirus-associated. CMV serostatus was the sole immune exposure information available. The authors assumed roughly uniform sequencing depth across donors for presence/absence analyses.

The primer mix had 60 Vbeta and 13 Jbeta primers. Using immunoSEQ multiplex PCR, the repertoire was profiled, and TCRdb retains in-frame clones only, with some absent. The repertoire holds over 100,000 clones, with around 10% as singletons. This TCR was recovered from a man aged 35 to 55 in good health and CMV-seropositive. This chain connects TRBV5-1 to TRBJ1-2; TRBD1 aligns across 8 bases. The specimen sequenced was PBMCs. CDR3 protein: CASSPGQGDYGYTF. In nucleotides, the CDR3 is TGCGCCAGCAGCCCTGGACAGGGTGACTATGGCTACACCTTC.